The entry below describes one T cell receptor (beta chain). Its antigen is unidentified. These data originate in a study of monozygotic twins with inflammatory bowel disease. Investigators made cDNA in eight separate reactions per sample. TCRdb reanalyzed the 5' RACE reads and collapses them to one entry per CDR3 protein, without DNA. Its table records some 190,000 distinct CDR3 sequences. Study observations and caveats: Healthy twins showed more clonotype sharing with others than IBD patients, especially patients with disease activity. Inverse Simpson values showed less TCRbeta diversity in IBD patients than in their healthy co-twins.

Investigators pulled total RNA out of whole blood and did not sort T cells. Sequencing was done on a sample of blood. This clonotype was obtained from a human donor with ulcerative colitis or Crohn's disease, or a healthy co-twin of an affected twin (not recorded which).

The chain's CDR3 is CASSLSTGTGVLGETQYF. This sequence joins TRBV5-1 and TRBJ2-5; no DNA is available, so the TRBD1 call from TCRdb remains unchecked. This CDR3 is built from 18 residues. The germline gives CDR1 SGHRS, CDR2 YFSETQ.